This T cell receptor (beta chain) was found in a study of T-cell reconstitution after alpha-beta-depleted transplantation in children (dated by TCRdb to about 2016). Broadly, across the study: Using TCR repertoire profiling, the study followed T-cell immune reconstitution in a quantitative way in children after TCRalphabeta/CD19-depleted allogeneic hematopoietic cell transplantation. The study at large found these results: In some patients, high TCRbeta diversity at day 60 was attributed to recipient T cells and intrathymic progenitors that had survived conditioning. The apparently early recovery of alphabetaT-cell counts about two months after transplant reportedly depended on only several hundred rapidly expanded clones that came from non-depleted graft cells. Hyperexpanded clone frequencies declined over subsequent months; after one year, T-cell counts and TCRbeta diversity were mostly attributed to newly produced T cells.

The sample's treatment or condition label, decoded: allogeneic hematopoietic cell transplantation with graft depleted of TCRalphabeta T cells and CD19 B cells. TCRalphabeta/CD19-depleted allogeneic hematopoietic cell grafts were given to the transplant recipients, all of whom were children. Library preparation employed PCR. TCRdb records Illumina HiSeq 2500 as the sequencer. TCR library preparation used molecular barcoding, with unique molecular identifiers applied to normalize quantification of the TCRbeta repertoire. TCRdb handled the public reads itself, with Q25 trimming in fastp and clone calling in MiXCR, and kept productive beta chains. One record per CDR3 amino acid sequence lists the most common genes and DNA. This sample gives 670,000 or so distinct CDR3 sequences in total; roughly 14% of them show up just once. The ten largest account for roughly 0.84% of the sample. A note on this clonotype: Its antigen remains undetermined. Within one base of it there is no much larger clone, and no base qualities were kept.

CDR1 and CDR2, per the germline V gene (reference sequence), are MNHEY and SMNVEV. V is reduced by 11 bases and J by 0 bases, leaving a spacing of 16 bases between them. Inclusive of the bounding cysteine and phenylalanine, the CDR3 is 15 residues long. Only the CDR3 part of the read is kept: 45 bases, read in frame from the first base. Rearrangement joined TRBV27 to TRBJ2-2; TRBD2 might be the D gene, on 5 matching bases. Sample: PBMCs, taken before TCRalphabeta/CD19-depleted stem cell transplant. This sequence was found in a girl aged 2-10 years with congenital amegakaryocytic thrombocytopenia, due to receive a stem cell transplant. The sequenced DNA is TGTGCCGGACGCGGGCCACCTACGAACACCGGGGAGCTGTTTTTT. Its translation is CAGRGPPTNTGELFF.